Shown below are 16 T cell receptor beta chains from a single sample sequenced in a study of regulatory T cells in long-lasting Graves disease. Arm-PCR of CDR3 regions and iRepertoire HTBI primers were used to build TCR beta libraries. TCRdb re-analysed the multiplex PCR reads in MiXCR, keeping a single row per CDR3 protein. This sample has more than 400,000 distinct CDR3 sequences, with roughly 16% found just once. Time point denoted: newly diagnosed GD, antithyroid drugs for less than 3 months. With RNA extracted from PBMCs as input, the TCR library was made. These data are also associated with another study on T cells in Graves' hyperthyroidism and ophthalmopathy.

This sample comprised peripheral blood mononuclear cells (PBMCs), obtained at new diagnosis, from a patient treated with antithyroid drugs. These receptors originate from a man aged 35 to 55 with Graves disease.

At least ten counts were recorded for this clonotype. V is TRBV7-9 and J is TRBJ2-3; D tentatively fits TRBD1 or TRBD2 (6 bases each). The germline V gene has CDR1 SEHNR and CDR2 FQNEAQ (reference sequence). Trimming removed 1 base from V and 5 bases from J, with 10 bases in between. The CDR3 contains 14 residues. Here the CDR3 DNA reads TGTGCCAGCAGCTTAGGGGGGGCGAGAGATACGCAGTATTTT. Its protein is CASSLGGARDTQYF.

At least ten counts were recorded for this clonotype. The CDR3 DNA reads TGTGCCAGCAGTTTAAATGGGAACCAAGAGACCCAGTACTTC. Its translation: CASSLNGNQETQYF. J is TRBJ2-5 and V is TRBV12-3 or TRBV12-4; D uncertain. Trimming shortened V by 2 bases and J by 0 bases, and 7 bases separated the two germline ends. This CDR3 spans 14 amino acids.

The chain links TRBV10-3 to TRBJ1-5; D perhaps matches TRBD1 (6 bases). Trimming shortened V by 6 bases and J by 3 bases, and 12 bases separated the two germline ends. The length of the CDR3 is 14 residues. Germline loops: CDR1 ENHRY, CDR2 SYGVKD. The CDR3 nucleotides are TGTGCCATCAGCCCGGACAGCTTCAATCAGCCCCAGCATTTT. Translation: CAISPDSFNQPQHF.

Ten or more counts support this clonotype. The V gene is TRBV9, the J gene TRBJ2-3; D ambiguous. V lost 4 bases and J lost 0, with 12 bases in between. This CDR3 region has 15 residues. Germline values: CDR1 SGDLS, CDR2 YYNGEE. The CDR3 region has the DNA TGTGCCAGCAGCCCAAGACCTCTTAGCACAGATACGCAGTATTTT. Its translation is CASSPRPLSTDTQYF.

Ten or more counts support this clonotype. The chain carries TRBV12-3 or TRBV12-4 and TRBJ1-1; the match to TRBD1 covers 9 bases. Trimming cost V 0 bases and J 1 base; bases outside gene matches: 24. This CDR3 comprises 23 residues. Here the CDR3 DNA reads TGTGCCAGCAGTTTAGCGACTGTTGAGTCCGGGACAGGGCTATTTTGGGGGAACACTGAAGCTTTCTTT. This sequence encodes CASSLATVESGTGLFWGNTEAFF.

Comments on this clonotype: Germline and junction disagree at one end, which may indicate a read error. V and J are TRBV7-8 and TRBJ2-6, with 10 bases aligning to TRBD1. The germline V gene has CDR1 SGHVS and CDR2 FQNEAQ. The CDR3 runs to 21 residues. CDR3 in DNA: TGTGCCTGCAGCCTACCGTGGGGGGGGACAGGGGATTTTTCCGGGGCCAACGTCCTGACTTTC. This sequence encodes CACSLPWGGTGDFSGANVLTF.

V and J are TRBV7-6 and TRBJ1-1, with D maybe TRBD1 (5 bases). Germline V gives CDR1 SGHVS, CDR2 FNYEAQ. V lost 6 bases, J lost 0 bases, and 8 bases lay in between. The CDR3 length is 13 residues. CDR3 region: CASRQDVNTEAFF. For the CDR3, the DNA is TGTGCCAGCAGACAGGACGTGAACACTGAAGCTTTCTTT. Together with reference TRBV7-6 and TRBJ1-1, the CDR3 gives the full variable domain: GAGVSQSPRYKVTKRGQDVALRCDPISGHVSLYWYRQALGQGPEFLTYFNYEAQQDKSGLPNDRFSAERPEGSISTLTIQRTEQRDSAMYRCASRQDVNTEAFFGQGTRLTVV.

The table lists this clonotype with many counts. The CDR3 DNA is TGCAGTGCTCCTCACGGGACAGTCTACGAGCAGTACTTC. It specifies CSAPHGTVYEQYF. V gene TRBV20-1 combines with J gene TRBJ2-7; 7 nucleotides match TRBD1. The CDR3 extends over 13 amino acids. CDR1 and CDR2 (germline): DFQATT, SNEGSKA (reference sequence). V shed 5 bases and J 3 bases; nucleotides not matched to a gene: 7.

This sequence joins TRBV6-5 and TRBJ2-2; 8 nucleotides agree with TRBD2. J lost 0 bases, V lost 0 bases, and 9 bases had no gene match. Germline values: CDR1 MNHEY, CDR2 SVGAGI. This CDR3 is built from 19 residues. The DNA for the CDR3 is TGTGCCAGCAGTTACTCAGCGGGAGTGTTATCCCCGAACACCGGGGAGCTGTTTTTT. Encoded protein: CASSYSAGVLSPNTGELFF.

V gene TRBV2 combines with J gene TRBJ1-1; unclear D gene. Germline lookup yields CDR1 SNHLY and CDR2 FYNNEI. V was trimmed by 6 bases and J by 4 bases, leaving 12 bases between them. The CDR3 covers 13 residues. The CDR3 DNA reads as TGTGCCAGCAGATGGCAGGAAGGCACTGAAGCTTTCTTT. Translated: CASRWQEGTEAFF. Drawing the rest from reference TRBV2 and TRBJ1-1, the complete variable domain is EPEVTQTPSHQVTQMGQEVILRCVPISNHLYFYWYRQILGQKVEFLVSFYNNEISEKSEIFDDQFSVERPDGSNFTLKIRSTKLEDSAMYFCASRWQEGTEAFFGQGTRLTVV.

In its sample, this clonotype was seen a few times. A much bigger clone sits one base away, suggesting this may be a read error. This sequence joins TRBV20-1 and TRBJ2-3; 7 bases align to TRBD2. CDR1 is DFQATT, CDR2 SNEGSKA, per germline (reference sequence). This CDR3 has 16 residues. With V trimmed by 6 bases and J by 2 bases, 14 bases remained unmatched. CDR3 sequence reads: CSARSVESGVTDTQYF. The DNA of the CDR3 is TGCAGTGCCCGGTCGGTCGAAAGCGGGGTCACAGATACGCAGTATTTT.

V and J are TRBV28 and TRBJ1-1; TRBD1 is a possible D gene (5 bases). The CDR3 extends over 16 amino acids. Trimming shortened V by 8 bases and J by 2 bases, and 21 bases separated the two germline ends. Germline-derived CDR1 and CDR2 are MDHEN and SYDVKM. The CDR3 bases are TGTGCCAGCTCCCTCGCGGGAGGGGTGAGAAACACTGAAGCTTTCTTT. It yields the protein CASSLAGGVRNTEAFF.

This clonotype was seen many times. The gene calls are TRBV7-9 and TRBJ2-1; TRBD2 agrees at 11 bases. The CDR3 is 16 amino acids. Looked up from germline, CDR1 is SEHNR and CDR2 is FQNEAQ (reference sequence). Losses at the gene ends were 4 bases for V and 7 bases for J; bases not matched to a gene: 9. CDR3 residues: CASSSGTGLAANEQFF. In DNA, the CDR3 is TGTGCCAGCAGCTCAGGGACGGGACTAGCGGCTAATGAGCAGTTCTTC.

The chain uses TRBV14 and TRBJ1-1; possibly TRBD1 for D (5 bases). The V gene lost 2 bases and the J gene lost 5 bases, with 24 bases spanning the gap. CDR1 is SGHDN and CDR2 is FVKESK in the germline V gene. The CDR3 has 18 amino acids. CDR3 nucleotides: TGTGCCAGCAGCCAAATTACGACCTCGATAGGGGTTCTTACTGAAGCTTTCTTT. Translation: CASSQITTSIGVLTEAFF.

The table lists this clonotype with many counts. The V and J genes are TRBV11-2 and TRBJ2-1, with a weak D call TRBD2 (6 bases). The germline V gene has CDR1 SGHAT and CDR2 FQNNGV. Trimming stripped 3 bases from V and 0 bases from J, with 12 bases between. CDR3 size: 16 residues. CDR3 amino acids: CASSLSSASSYNEQFF. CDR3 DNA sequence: TGTGCCAGCAGCTTGTCTAGCGCGAGCTCCTACAATGAGCAGTTCTTC.

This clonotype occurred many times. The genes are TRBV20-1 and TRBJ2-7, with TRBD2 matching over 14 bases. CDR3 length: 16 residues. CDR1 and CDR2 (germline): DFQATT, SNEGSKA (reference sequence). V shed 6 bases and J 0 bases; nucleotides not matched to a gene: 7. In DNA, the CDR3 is TGCAGTGCCCCGGGACTAGCGGGAGATTTCTCCTACGAGCAGTACTTC. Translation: CSAPGLAGDFSYEQYF.